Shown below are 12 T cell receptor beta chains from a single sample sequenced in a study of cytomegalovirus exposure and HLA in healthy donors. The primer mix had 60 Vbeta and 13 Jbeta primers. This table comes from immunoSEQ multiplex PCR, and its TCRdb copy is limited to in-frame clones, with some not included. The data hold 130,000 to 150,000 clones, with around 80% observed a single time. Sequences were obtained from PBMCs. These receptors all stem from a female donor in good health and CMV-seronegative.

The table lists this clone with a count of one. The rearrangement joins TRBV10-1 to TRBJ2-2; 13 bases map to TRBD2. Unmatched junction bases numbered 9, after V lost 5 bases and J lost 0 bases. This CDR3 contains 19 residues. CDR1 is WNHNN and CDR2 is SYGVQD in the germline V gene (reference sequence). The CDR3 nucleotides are TGCGCCAGCAGTTTAATGGGACTAGCGGGAAGCGCGAACACCGGGGAGCTGTTTTTT. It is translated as CASSLMGLAGSANTGELFF.

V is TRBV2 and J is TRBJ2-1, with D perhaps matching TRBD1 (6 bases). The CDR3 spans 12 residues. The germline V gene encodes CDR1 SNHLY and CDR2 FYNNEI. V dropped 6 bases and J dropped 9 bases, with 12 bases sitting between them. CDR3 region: CASRVRGGEQFF. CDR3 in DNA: TGTGCCAGCAGGGTTCGAGGGGGTGAGCAGTTCTTC. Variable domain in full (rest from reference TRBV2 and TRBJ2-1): EPEVTQTPSHQVTQMGQEVILRCVPISNHLYFYWYRQILGQKVEFLVSFYNNEISEKSEIFDDQFSVERPDGSNFTLKIRSTKLEDSAMYFCASRVRGGEQFFGPGTRLTVL.

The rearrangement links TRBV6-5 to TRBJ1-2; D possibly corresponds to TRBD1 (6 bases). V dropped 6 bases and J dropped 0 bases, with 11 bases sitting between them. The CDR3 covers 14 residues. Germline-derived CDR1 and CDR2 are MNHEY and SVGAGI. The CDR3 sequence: CASSPRGSNYGYTF. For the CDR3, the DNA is TGTGCCAGCAGCCCCAGGGGTTCTAACTATGGCTACACCTTC.

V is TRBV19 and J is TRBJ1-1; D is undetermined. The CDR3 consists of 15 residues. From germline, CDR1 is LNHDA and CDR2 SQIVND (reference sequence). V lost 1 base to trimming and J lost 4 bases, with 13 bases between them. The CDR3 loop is CASSIAPPGLTEAFF. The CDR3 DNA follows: TGTGCCAGTAGTATAGCGCCTCCGGGTCTCACTGAAGCTTTCTTT. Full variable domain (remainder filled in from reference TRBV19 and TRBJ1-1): DGGITQSPKYLFRKEGQNVTLSCEQNLNHDAMYWYRQDPGQGLRLIYYSQIVNDFQKGDIAEGYSVSREKKESFPLTVTSAQKNPTAFYLCASSIAPPGLTEAFFGQGTRLTVV.

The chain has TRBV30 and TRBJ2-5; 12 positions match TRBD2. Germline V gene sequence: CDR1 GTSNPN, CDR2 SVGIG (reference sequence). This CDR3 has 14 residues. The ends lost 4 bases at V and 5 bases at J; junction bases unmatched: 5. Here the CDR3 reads CAWNLAGGRETQYF. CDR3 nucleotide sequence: TGTGCCTGGAATCTAGCGGGAGGGCGGGAGACCCAGTACTTC. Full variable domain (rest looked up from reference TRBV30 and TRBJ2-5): SQTIHQWPATLVQPVGSPLSLECTVEGTSNPNLYWYRQAAGRGLQLLFYSVGIGQISSEVPQNLSASRPQDRQFILSSKKLLLSDSGFYLCAWNLAGGRETQYFGPGTRLLVL.

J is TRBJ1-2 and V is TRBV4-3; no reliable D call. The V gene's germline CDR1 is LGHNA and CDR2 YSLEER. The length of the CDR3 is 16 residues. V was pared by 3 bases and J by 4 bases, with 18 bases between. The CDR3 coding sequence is TGCGCCAGCAGCCAGGACTATGCAGCATCCTCCTATGGCTACACCTTC. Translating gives CASSQDYAASSYGYTF.

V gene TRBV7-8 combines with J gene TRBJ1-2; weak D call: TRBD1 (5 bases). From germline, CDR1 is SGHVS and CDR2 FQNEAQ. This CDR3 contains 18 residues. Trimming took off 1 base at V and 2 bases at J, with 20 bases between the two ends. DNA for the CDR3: TGTGCCAGCAGCTTAGGATCAGGGATGAGCAACACCAACTATGGCTACACCTTC. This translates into CASSLGSGMSNTNYGYTF.

Here the CDR3 reads CASSPQKGRLAGEETQYF. The CDR3 bases are TGTGCCAGCAGCCCCCAGAAGGGGAGACTAGCGGGGGAGGAGACCCAGTACTTC. The chain combines TRBV7-9 with TRBJ2-5, with TRBD2 matching over 12 bases. The CDR3 has 18 amino acids. V was pared by 5 bases and J by 5 bases, with 15 bases of the junction left unmatched. Per the germline V gene, CDR1 is SEHNR and CDR2 is FQNEAQ (reference sequence).

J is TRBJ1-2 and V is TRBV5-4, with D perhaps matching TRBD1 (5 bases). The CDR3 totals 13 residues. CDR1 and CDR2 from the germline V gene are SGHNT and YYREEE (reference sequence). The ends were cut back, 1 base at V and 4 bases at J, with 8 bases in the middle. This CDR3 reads CASSLRDSYGYTF. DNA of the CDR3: TGTGCCAGCAGCTTGCGGGACTCCTATGGCTACACCTTC.

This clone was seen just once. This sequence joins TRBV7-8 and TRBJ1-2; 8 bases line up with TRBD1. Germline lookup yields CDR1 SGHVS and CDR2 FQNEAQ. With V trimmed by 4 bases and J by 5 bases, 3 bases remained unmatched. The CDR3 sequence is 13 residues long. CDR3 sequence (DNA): TGTGCCAGCAGCTCGACAGGGGTTTATGGCTACACCTTC. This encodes CASSSTGVYGYTF.

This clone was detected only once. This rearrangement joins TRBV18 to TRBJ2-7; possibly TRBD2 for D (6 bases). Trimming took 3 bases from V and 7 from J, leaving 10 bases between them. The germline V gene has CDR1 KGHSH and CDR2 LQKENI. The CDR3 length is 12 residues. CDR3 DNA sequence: TGTGCCAGCTCACCTGGAGGGGAAGAGCAGTACTTC. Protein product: CASSPGGEEQYF.

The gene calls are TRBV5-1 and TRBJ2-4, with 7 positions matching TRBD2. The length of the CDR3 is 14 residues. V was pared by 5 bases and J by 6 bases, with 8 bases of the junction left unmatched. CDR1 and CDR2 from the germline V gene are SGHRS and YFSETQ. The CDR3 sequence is CASSLGGDLNIQYF. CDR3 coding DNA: TGCGCCAGCAGTCTGGGGGGGGACCTAAACATTCAGTACTTC.